The present T cell receptor (beta chain) was sequenced within a study of T cell changes during pregnancy in multiple sclerosis. Profiling relied on immunoSEQ multiplex PCR, and the TCRdb table lists in-frame clones only, not all of them. The sample records over 35,000 clones, about nine tenths being singletons. Germline-derived CDR1 and CDR2 are SEHNR and FQNEAQ (reference sequence). With V trimmed by 3 bases and J by 11 bases, 0 bases remained unmatched. The CDR3 spans 11 residues. The receptor was derived from a female donor in good health, enrolled as a control in a pregnancy study. The rearrangement joins TRBV7-9 to TRBJ1-4, with TRBD1 matching 7 bases. The specimen was CD4+ T cells from peripheral blood mononuclear cells, collected in the second trimester of pregnancy. CDR3 DNA: TGTGCCAGCAGCTTGGGACAGAAACTGTTTTTT. This translates into CASSLGQKLFF.